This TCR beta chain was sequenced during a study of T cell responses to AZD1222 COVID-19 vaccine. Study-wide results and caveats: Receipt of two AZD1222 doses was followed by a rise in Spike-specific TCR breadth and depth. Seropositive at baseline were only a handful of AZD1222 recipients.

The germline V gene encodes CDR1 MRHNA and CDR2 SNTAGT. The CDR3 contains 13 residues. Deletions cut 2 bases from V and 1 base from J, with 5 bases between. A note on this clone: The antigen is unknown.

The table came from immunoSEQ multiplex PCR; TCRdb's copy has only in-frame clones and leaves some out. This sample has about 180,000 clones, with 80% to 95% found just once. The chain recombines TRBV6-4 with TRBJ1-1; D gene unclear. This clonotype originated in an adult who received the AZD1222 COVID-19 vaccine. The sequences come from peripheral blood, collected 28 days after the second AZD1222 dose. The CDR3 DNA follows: TGTGCCAGCAGTGACAGGGCGAACACTGAAGCTTTCTTT. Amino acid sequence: CASSDRANTEAFF.